The clone carrying this T cell receptor (beta chain) was detected a few times. The antigen is not known. Germline V gene sequence: CDR1 MNHNS, CDR2 SASEGT. V gave up 1 base and J gave up 4 bases, with 10 bases separating them. CDR3 size: 14 residues. The sample belongs to a study of identical twins. Study-wide findings and caveats: Beta out-of-frame sequences displayed a weaker excess of sharing between twins.

TCRdb called the 5' RACE reads again in MiXCR, with one record for every CDR3 protein. The sample includes some 710,000 distinct CDR3 sequences, 5.5% to 7.5% of them seen just once. Source material: naive T cells sorted from blood. The chain couples TRBV6-1 to TRBJ1-2, with D uncertain. The sequence was obtained from a man aged 18-30 years in good health. The CDR3: CASSEDGELYGYTF. The CDR3 coding sequence is TGTGCCAGCAGTGAAGACGGTGAACTCTATGGCTACACCTTC.